This T cell receptor beta chain was sequenced in a study of blood T cell repertoires in COVID-19. As for the study in general: Collection of acute and convalescent COVID-19 samples took place in the United States, Italy and Spain. The cDNA or gDNA used as material had been derived from T cells, B-cell-depleted T cells, or PBMCs.

Authors' methods: By means of reference gene primer amplification, nucleated cell counts were estimated. The table came from immunoSEQ multiplex PCR; TCRdb's copy has only in-frame clones and leaves some out. The V and J calls and the clone size are those of that table, but D and trimming were determined from the DNA. Of about 200,000 clones in the sample, around 81% are singletons; the top ten hold less than 7%. Germline V gene data show CDR1 as GTSNPN and CDR2 as SVGIG (reference sequence). V lost 5 bases, J lost 0 bases, and 3 bases stayed unmatched. This CDR3 is 13 amino acids long. The sequenced sample consisted of peripheral blood. The source of this sequence is a woman in her seventies with acute or convalescent COVID-19. The chain recombines TRBV30 with TRBJ2-7; 8 bases map to TRBD1. CDR3 amino acids: CAWDRGSSYEQYF. In DNA, the CDR3 is TGTGCCTGGGACAGGGGAAGCTCCTACGAGCAGTACTTC.